One and the same sample provided the 16 T cell receptor beta chains below, sequenced in a study of blood T cell repertoires in COVID-19. The assay was immunoSEQ multiplex PCR, and TCRdb's table has in-frame clones only and misses some. Of 310,000 or so clones listed, around 86% were seen once; the top ten hold approximately 2%. The specimen sequenced was peripheral blood. The origin of the receptors is a woman in her twenties or thirties who had recovered from COVID-19.

As to this clone: One end of the junction fails to match germline, which may point to a read error. CDR3 sequence reads: CASRIAGTGGYEQYF. CDR3 nucleotides: TGTGCCAGTAGGATAGCCGGGACAGGGGGCTACGAGCAGTACTTC. The rearrangement links TRBV19 to TRBJ2-7, with TRBD1 matching over 11 bases. CDR3 length: 15 residues. The germline gives CDR1 LNHDA, CDR2 SQIVND (reference sequence).

This rearrangement joins TRBV10-3 to TRBJ2-5; TRBD1 might be the D (5 bases). V was trimmed by 0 bases and J by 5 bases, leaving 13 bases between them. Germline V lookup: CDR1 ENHRY, CDR2 SYGVKD. The length of the CDR3 is 15 residues. The CDR3 reads CAISESRQGGETQYF. As DNA, the CDR3 is TGTGCCATCAGTGAGTCGAGGCAGGGCGGCGAGACCCAGTACTTC.

This clone is a singleton in its sample. In DNA, the CDR3 is TGTGCCAGCAGCCAATACCTCCAGGGGCAGGACGGCTACACCTTC. It specifies CASSQYLQGQDGYTF. The V call is TRBV16, the J call TRBJ1-2; a possible D gene is TRBD1 (6 bases). CDR3 size: 15 residues. Germline V gene lookup returns CDR1 KGHSY and CDR2 FQNENV. Deletions cut 1 base from V and 8 bases from J, with 17 bases between. Looking up the rest from reference TRBV16 and TRBJ1-2 gives the full variable domain: GEEVAQTPKHLVRGEGQKAKLYCAPIKGHSYVFWYQQVLKNEFKFLISFQNENVFDETGMPKERFSAKCLPNSPCSLEIQATKLEDSAVYFCASSQYLQGQDGYTFGSGTRLTVV.

This clone appeared once. This rearrangement joins TRBV30 to TRBJ2-5; TRBD1 matches 8 bases. J lost 7 bases, V lost 3 bases, and 13 bases had no gene match. Germline CDR1 reads GTSNPN; CDR2 reads SVGIG (reference sequence). The CDR3 is 15 residues long. CDR3 bases: TGTGCCTGGAGCGCTGACCGACAGGGGTCGGCGACCCAGTACTTC. This encodes CAWSADRQGSATQYF.

The chain links TRBV4-3 to TRBJ2-7; 7 bases are shared with TRBD2. V dropped 1 base and J dropped 7; count of bases not matched to a gene: 10. Germline V gene data show CDR1 as LGHNA and CDR2 as YSLEER. CDR3 length: 15 residues. The CDR3 sequence is CASSQGTGTNSEQYF. CDR3 sequence (DNA): TGCGCCAGCAGCCAAGGGACCGGGACTAACTCTGAGCAGTACTTC.

The chain joins TRBV18 to TRBJ2-7, with TRBD2 identical over 9 bases. Germline CDR1 KGHSH, CDR2 LQKENI. The CDR3 is 19 amino acids. V shed 4 bases, J shed 7 bases, and the junction held 23 bases outside the gene matches. Here the CDR3 reads CASSRLQQREASLLQEQYF. CDR3 bases: TGTGCCAGCTCACGCCTCCAGCAGCGGGAGGCCTCCCTGTTACAGGAGCAGTACTTC.

CDR3 DNA: TGTGCCAGCAGCCAAGGGCGGGGTCTGGGCAATGAGCAGTTCTTC. Its translation: CASSQGRGLGNEQFF. V is TRBV14 and J is TRBJ2-1, with a tentative D call TRBD2 (6 bases). The V and J ends lost 1 base and 6 bases respectively, with 13 bases between them. Germline CDR1 reads SGHDN; CDR2 reads FVKESK. The CDR3 is 15 amino acids.

V and J are TRBV28 and TRBJ1-5; 7 positions match TRBD1. The ends lost 5 bases at V and 0 bases at J; junction bases unmatched: 10. The germline gives CDR1 MDHEN, CDR2 SYDVKM. CDR3 length: 17 residues. CDR3: CASSDRVRGYSNQPQHF. CDR3 bases: TGTGCCAGCAGTGACAGGGTGAGGGGATATAGCAATCAGCCCCAGCATTTT.

This clone has a single count. V is TRBV28 and J is TRBJ2-2; D gene uncertain. Trimming stripped 10 bases from V and 0 bases from J, with 21 bases between. The CDR3 loop spans 17 amino acids. Germline values: CDR1 MDHEN, CDR2 SYDVKM. CDR3 residues: CATLTSRQPTNTGELFF. The CDR3 DNA reads as TGTGCCACCCTGACGTCAAGACAACCGACGAACACCGGGGAGCTGTTTTTT.

V and J are TRBV3-1 (or the pseudogene TRBV3-2) and TRBJ2-1; no firm D call. The germline V and J ends were trimmed by 0 bases and 8 bases, with 8 bases remaining between them. The CDR3 extends over 13 amino acids. From germline, CDR1 is LGHDT and CDR2 YNNKEL (reference sequence). In DNA, the CDR3 is TGTGCCAGCAGCCAAGAGCCACTGCATGAGCAGTTCTTC. Translating it yields CASSQEPLHEQFF.

About this clone itself: Within the sample, other DNA sequences also encode this same CDR3. V usage is TRBV11-3 and J usage is TRBJ2-7, with no clear D. V was cut by 5 bases and J by 5 bases, with 10 bases left in between. Germline V CDR1 and CDR2: SGHNT, YENEEA. The CDR3 totals 12 residues. CDR3 region: CASSLDGDEQYF. As DNA, the CDR3 is TGTGCCAGCAGCCTCGACGGAGACGAGCAGTACTTC.

The chain combines TRBV21-1 with TRBJ1-5; the table's D call TRBD1 went unverified against the DNA. TRBV21-1 is a pseudogene segment. This CDR3 contains 16 residues. The CDR3 DNA reads TGTGCCAGCAGCGCCACCGGGACAGGAATGCATCAGCCCCAGCATTTT. Its protein product is CASSATGTGMHQPQHF.

CDR3 in amino acids: CASSVQGRSGNTIYF. DNA for the CDR3: TGTGCCAGCAGCGTACAGGGGCGCTCTGGAAACACCATATATTTT. The rearrangement uses TRBV28 and TRBJ1-3; 7 bases align to TRBD1. With V trimmed by 6 bases and J by 0 bases, 5 bases remained unmatched. CDR1 and CDR2 (germline): MDHEN, SYDVKM. The CDR3 loop spans 15 amino acids.

This clone was seen just once. The rearrangement uses TRBV19 and TRBJ1-2; TRBD1 matches at 7 bases. V trimming: 9 bases; J trimming: 3 bases; junction bases outside the gene matches: 10. The CDR3 runs 14 residues. Per germline, CDR1 LNHDA and CDR2 SQIVND (reference sequence). The CDR3 loop reads CASLNDRVDYGYTF. The CDR3 region has the DNA TGTGCCAGCCTTAATGACAGGGTGGACTATGGCTACACCTTC.

The chain uses TRBV11-2 and TRBJ1-3; TRBD1 is a possible D gene (6 bases). The V gene's germline CDR1 is SGHAT and CDR2 FQNNGV. The CDR3 extends over 19 amino acids. V was pared by 5 bases and J by 1 base, with 24 bases between. The CDR3 coding sequence is TGTGCCAGCAGCCGAAAATCAACCCTTCAGACAGGATCTGGAAACACCATATATTTT. Translation: CASSRKSTLQTGSGNTIYF.

CDR3 nucleotides: TGTGCCAGTCGGACAGGAGGAAACACCATATATTTT. It specifies CASRTGGNTIYF. The rearrangement links TRBV28 to TRBJ1-3, with TRBD1 matching 7 bases. This CDR3 is built from 12 residues. J lost 4 bases, V lost 9 bases, and 3 bases had no gene match. Per germline, CDR1 MDHEN and CDR2 SYDVKM. Filled out from reference TRBV28 and TRBJ1-3, the complete variable domain reads DVKVTQSSRYLVKRTGEKVFLECVQDMDHENMFWYRQDPGLGLRLIYFSYDVKMKEKGDIPEGYSVSREKKERFSLILESASTNQTSMYLCASRTGGNTIYFGEGSWLTVV.